This T cell receptor beta chain was captured by sequencing in a study of T cell responses to AZD1222 COVID-19 vaccine. Findings and limits, study-wide: Researchers took repertoire samples only after the peak T cell response had come.

Data came from immunoSEQ multiplex PCR; TCRdb stores just in-frame clones and leaves some out. The top ten clones hold 2.5% to 3.5% of a sample with about 120,000 clones, about 94% of them seen once. The CDR3 length is 14 residues. V lost 1 base and J lost 6; bases outside the gene matches: 3. The V gene's germline CDR1 is GTSNPN and CDR2 SVGIG (reference sequence). Turning to this clone: Its target is unknown.

The sample consisted of peripheral blood, taken 28 days after the second AZD1222 dose. V and J are TRBV30 and TRBJ2-1; 10 bases are shared with TRBD2. This TCR was sampled from an adult who received the AZD1222 COVID-19 vaccine. The CDR3: CAWSGAGGANEQFF. DNA of the CDR3: TGTGCCTGGAGTGGAGCGGGAGGGGCCAATGAGCAGTTCTTC.